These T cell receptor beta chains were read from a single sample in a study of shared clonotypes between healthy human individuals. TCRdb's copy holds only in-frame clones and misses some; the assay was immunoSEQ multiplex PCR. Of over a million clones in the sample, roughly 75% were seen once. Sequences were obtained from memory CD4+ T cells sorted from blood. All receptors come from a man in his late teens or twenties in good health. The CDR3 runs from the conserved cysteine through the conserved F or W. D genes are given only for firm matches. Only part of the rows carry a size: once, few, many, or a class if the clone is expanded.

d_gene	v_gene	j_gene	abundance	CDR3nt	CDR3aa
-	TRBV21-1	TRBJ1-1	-	TGTGCCAGCAGCGCCACGCCAATGAGGGGGGGCGGGTGGAAAGCTTTCTTT	CASSATPMRGGGWKAFF
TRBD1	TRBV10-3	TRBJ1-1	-	TGTGCCATCAGTGAGAGGTTCAGGGGGACTTTCATGAACACTGAAGCTTTCTTT	CAISERFRGTFMNTEAFF
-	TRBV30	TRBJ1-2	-	TGTGCCGGAATGACAGGCTATGGCTACACCTTC	CAGMTGYGYTF
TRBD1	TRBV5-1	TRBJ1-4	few	TGCGCCAGCAGCTCCGGGACAGATAATGAAAAACTGTTTTTT	CASSSGTDNEKLFF
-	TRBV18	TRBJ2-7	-	TGTGCCAGCTCACCATCCAGGGACGTCTACGAGCAGTACTTC	CASSPSRDVYEQYF
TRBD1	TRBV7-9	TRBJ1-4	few	TGTGCCAGCAGCCCCGGGACAGGGGGGCCAGAAAAACTGTTTTTT	CASSPGTGGPEKLFF
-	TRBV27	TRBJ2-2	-	TGTGCCAGCAGTTTTAGAAGGAACACCGGGGAGCTGTTTTTT	CASSFRRNTGELFF
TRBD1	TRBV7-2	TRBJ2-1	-	TGTGCCAGCAGCTCCCGACAGGGGGCTAGCGATGAGCAGTTCTTC	CASSSRQGASDEQFF
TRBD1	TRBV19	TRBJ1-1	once	TGTGCCAGTAGTACAGGGACAGCGGGGACTGAAGCTTTCTTT	CASSTGTAGTEAFF
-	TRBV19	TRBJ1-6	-	TGTGCCAGTATCGCAGGGAAGAATTCACCCCTCCACTTT	CASIAGKNSPLHF
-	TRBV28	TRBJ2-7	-	TGTGCCAGCAGTTTAGCAGGGGTCTCCTACGAGCAGTACTTC	CASSLAGVSYEQYF
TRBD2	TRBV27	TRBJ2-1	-	TGTGCCAGCAGCCCCCTATCCACCGGCGGGAGAATATACAATGAGCAGTTCTTC	CASSPLSTGGRIYNEQFF
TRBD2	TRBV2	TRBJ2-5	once	TGTGCCAGCAGGCTAAGCGGGGGGGGCATAGAGACCCAGTACTTC	CASRLSGGGIETQYF
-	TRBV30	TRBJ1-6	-	TGTGCCTGTGGAGCAGGGACCTATAATTCACCCCTCCACTTT	CACGAGTYNSPLHF
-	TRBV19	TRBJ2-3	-	TGTGCCAGTAGTATAGGCAGGGATGATTTTTTAGGGACAGATACGCAGTATTTT	CASSIGRDDFLGTDTQYF
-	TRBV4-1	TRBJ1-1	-	TGCGCCAGCAGCCAAGGTTCGTCCCCGAACACTGAAGCTTTCTTT	CASSQGSSPNTEAFF
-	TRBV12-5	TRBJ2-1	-	TGTGCTAGTGGTCAAGGGACTTTTGTGAATGAGCAGTTCTTC	CASGQGTFVNEQFF
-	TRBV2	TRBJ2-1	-	TGTGCCAGCGGGAGGTACAATGAGCAGTTCTTC	CASGRYNEQFF
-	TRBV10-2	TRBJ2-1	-	TGCGCCAGCAGTGTTGGGTACAATGAGCAGTTCTTC	CASSVGYNEQFF
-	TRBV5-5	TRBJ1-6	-	TGTGCCAGCAGCTTGGCGGCAGGTGTAGGCTTTTCACCCCTCCACTTT	CASSLAAGVGFSPLHF
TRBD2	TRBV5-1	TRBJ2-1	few	TGCGCCAGCAGAACCACGGGACTACGTGGATACAATGAGCAGTTCTTC	CASRTTGLRGYNEQFF
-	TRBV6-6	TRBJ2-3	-	TGTGCCAGCAGTTACTCGATTGGAGGAGTAGATACGCAGTATTTT	CASSYSIGGVDTQYF
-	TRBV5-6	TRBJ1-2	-	TGTGCCAGCAGCTTACCCCTAGGGATCAGCTACACCTTC	CASSLPLGISYTF
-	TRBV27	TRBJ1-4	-	TGTGCCAGCAGTTTACGGGGCCCGAGTGAAAAACTGTTTTTT	CASSLRGPSEKLFF
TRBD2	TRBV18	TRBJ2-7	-	TGTGCCAGCTCACCGAGCGGGGCTCGCTACGAGCAGTACTTC	CASSPSGARYEQYF
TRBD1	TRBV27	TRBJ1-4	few	TGTGCCAGCAGTTTCGGGACAGGGAATGAAAAACTGTTTTTT	CASSFGTGNEKLFF
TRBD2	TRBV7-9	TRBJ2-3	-	TGTGCCAGCAGCTTAGTTTCACTAGCGGGGACCTATACGCAGTATTTT	CASSLVSLAGTYTQYF
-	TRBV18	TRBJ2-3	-	TGTGCCAGCTCACCAAGCCCGGCCCCAGATACGCAGTATTTT	CASSPSPAPDTQYF
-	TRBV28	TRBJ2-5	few	TGTGCCAGCAGTTTAAGCCCGGGGCCATGGGAGACCCAGTACTTC	CASSLSPGPWETQYF
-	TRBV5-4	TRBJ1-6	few	TGTGCCAGCAGCCCAGACGGGTATAATTCACCCCTCCACTTT	CASSPDGYNSPLHF
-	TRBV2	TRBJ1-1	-	TGTGCCAGCAGTGCCGACACCACCCAGGTGCCTGAAGCTTTCTTT	CASSADTTQVPEAFF
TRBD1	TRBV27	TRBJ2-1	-	TGTGCCAGCAGTTTTTGGGACAGGGCTTCCTACAATGAGCAGTTCTTC	CASSFWDRASYNEQFF
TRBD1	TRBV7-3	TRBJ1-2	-	TGTGCCAGCAGCCCCAGCCCGGACAGGGTATGGGGCTACACCTTC	CASSPSPDRVWGYTF
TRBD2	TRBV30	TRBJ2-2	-	TGTGCCTGGAGACTAGCGTCGAACACCGGGGAGCTGTTTTTT	CAWRLASNTGELFF
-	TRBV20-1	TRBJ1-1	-	TGCAGTGCTCCGTTGAACACTGAAGCTTTCTTT	CSAPLNTEAFF
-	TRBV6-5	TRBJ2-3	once	TGTGCCAGCAGTCTCGGAGATACGCAGTATTTT	CASSLGDTQYF